This record looks at one T cell receptor (beta chain) sequence and its context. The sample holds a few counts of this clonotype. It lacks a known antigen. Qualities for individual bases were not recorded, and no much larger clone is one base off. These data come from a study of CD8 T cells in ankylosing spondylitis (dated by TCRdb to 2016 to 2017). The study in broad terms: To find TCR variants linked to disease, the study profiled T cell receptor beta repertoires in ankylosing spondylitis patients and healthy donors. In total, the full study cohort was made up of 108 healthy donors and approximately 24 ankylosing spondylitis patients. Peripheral blood samples were taken, and synovial fluid was additionally collected from ankylosing spondylitis patients.

What the authors observed across the whole study: A CD8+ phenotype was shown by the disease-linked clones, which were found at relatively low frequencies in peripheral blood. A TCR beta motif made up of several highly homologous amino acid variants appeared to be characteristic of blood from ankylosing spondylitis patients. According to the report, matched synovial fluid samples from ankylosing spondylitis patients were significantly enriched for the disease-linked clones. Some of the motif variants had been reported before in the synovial fluid and blood of reactive arthritis patients, a finding that suggests common disease-initiation mechanisms.

The CDR3 runs 18 amino acids, cysteine and phenylalanine included. Here the CDR3 DNA is all that survives: 54 bases in frame from base 1. According to the germline V gene, CDR1 reads LGHNA and CDR2 reads YSLEER. V ends up 0 bases short and J 7 bases short, with an unmatched junction base count of 13. Sequencing was performed on an Illumina HiSeq 2500. Quantitative 5'-RACE with molecular barcodes was the method used to prepare the TCR beta libraries. As for the original processing: Disease-linked TCR variants were identified with a new computational method built on a probabilistic model of VDJ rearrangement. TCRdb applied fastp at Q25 and MiXCR to the public reads, then kept only in-frame beta chains. Each CDR3 protein appears once, grouped with its most common genes and DNA. The V and J calls, along with clone size, are taken from TCRdb and not from the paper's own processing. This sample is represented by approximately 300,000 distinct CDR3 sequences; around 20% of them were singletons. 3% to 4% of the sample comes from the top ten.

Sequenced sample: blood, either unsorted or a sorted T cell fraction (not recorded which). This clonotype was obtained from a female donor with ankylosing spondylitis or in good health (not recorded which). The rearrangement joined TRBV4-3 to TRBJ2-2; the junction holds 8 bases that match TRBD1. The encoded CDR3 is CASSQDADAGGAFGELFF. In nucleotide form, the sequence is TGCGCCAGCAGCCAAGATGCGGACGCAGGGGGCGCTTTCGGGGAGCTGTTTTTT.